One sample yielded the 32 T cell receptor beta chains listed below, sequenced in a study of long-term antiretroviral therapy in people with HIV. Running of the v3.0 immunoSEQ assay took place at survey level. Method: immunoSEQ multiplex PCR; TCRdb's copy keeps in-frame clones and lacks some. The sample lists more than 15,000 clones, about 91% occurring once. The sequencing used unsorted PBMCs, collected 0.3 years after starting antiretroviral therapy. These receptors were obtained from a man in his sixties with HIV.

The gene calls are TRBV5-1 and TRBJ1-5; no firm D call. The V and J ends lost 2 bases and 9 bases respectively, with 9 bases between them. The germline V gene encodes CDR1 SGHRS and CDR2 YFSETQ. The CDR3 loop spans 12 amino acids. The CDR3 nucleotides are TGCGCCAGCAGCTTAGGAGCCCGGCCCCAGCATTTT. It codes for CASSLGARPQHF.

The rearrangement joins TRBV5-5 to TRBJ2-7; D is uncertain. V was trimmed by 2 bases and J by 3 bases, leaving 9 bases between them. CDR1 is SGHKS, CDR2 YYEKEE, per germline (reference sequence). The CDR3 extends over 13 amino acids. The CDR3 region has the DNA TGTGCCAGCAGCTTACAAGGAAACTACGAGCAGTACTTC. It codes for CASSLQGNYEQYF.

V usage is TRBV7-8 and J usage is TRBJ2-1; D gene ambiguous. The CDR3 consists of 14 residues. Germline CDR1 SGHVS, CDR2 FQNEAQ. Trimming took off 5 bases at V and 6 bases at J, with 14 bases between the two ends. The CDR3 sequence: CASSPLMASNEQFF. The CDR3 nucleotides read TGTGCCAGCAGCCCCCTGATGGCTTCCAATGAGCAGTTCTTC.

The V call is TRBV2, the J call TRBJ2-3; 9 nucleotides align to TRBD1. The trim removed 6 bases at V and 1 base at J, leaving 17 bases unmatched. Per germline, CDR1 SNHLY and CDR2 FYNNEI. There are 19 residues in the CDR3. In DNA, the CDR3 is TGTGCCAGCAGCGAATGTGGGAGAAGAAGGGACAGGGGCACAGATACGCAGTATTTT. This sequence encodes CASSECGRRRDRGTDTQYF.

This chain joins TRBV18 and TRBJ1-5; no reliable D call. This CDR3 has 13 residues. V lost 0 bases and J lost 3, with 3 bases in between. Germline values: CDR1 KGHSH, CDR2 LQKENI. The CDR3 coding sequence is TGTGCCAGCTCACCACCGAACAATCAGCCCCAGCATTTT. Translating it yields CASSPPNNQPQHF.

This sequence joins TRBV13 and TRBJ2-7, with 8 bases aligning to TRBD2. CDR3 size: 21 residues. Per the germline V gene, CDR1 is PRHDT and CDR2 is FYEKMQ (reference sequence). With 8 bases clipped from V and 4 bases from J, the junction kept 31 bases outside the gene matches. DNA of the CDR3: TGTGCCAGCTCCCCCTTTACAGGGTCATACGCGGGGGGCCCTTCTTTTTACGAGCAGTACTTC. This codes for CASSPFTGSYAGGPSFYEQYF.

The J gene is TRBJ1-2, the V gene TRBV4-3; no clear D gene. Germline CDR1 LGHNA, CDR2 YSLEER. Trimming removed 2 bases at V and 1 base at J, with 11 bases between. The CDR3 loop spans 15 amino acids. The CDR3 sequence: CASSQTYQNNYGYTF. CDR3 DNA sequence: TGCGCCAGCAGCCAAACCTACCAGAATAACTATGGCTACACCTTC.

V usage is TRBV7-9 and J usage is TRBJ2-3; 7 positions match TRBD1. This CDR3 is built from 16 residues. Looked up from germline, CDR1 is SEHNR and CDR2 is FQNEAQ (reference sequence). Trimming removed 5 bases from V and 1 base from J; junction bases left unmatched: 9. In nucleotides, the CDR3 is TGTGCCAGCAGCGATAAGACAGGGTATGGCACAGATACGCAGTATTTT. It encodes CASSDKTGYGTDTQYF.

This clone was seen only once. The chain joins TRBV5-1 to TRBJ1-5, with D possibly matching TRBD1 (5 bases). V gave up 3 bases and J gave up 0 bases, with 10 bases separating them. Germline lookup yields CDR1 SGHRS and CDR2 YFSETQ. CDR3 length: 15 residues. The CDR3 loop reads CASSWGTNSNQPQHF. Here the CDR3 DNA reads TGCGCCAGCAGCTGGGGGACGAATAGCAATCAGCCCCAGCATTTT. The full variable domain, its missing parts supplied by reference TRBV5-1 and TRBJ1-5, is KAGVTQTPRYLIKTRGQQVTLSCSPISGHRSVSWYQQTPGQGLQFLFEYFSETQRNKGNFPGRFSGRQFSNSRSEMNVSTLELGDSALYLCASSWGTNSNQPQHFGDGTRLSIL.

This rearrangement joins TRBV20-1 to TRBJ1-3, with D unclear. This CDR3 is 11 amino acids long. Trimming removed 3 bases from V and 2 bases from J, with 2 bases in between. Germline CDR1 is DFQATT and CDR2 is SNEGSKA (reference sequence). The CDR3: CSARTGNTIYF. In nucleotides, the CDR3 is TGCAGTGCTAGGACTGGAAACACCATATATTTT.

This rearrangement joins TRBV19 to TRBJ2-7; 7 positions agree with TRBD1. The CDR3 is made up of 14 amino acids. Per germline, CDR1 LNHDA and CDR2 SQIVND (reference sequence). The ends lost 5 bases at V and 1 base at J; junction bases unmatched: 5. The CDR3, as DNA: TGTGCCAGTAGTCCTTCGGGACAGTCCTACGAGCAGTACTTC. This encodes CASSPSGQSYEQYF.

V gene TRBV9 combines with J gene TRBJ2-5; 7 nucleotides line up with TRBD1. The CDR3 is made up of 16 amino acids. Germline trimming cut 2 bases from V and 9 bases from J; bases unmatched to any gene: 16. Germline CDR1 and CDR2: SGDLS and YYNGEE. The chain's CDR3 is CASSVHDRDSSYSQYF. The CDR3 region has the DNA TGTGCCAGCAGCGTGCATGATCGGGACAGCTCTTACTCCCAGTACTTC.

CDR3 nucleotides: TGTGCCAGCAGCCCCCGATCGGGAGGGTTTGATGAGCAGTTCTTC. Its protein product is CASSPRSGGFDEQFF. The chain recombines TRBV7-9 with TRBJ2-1, with TRBD2 matching over 8 bases. Germline CDR1 SEHNR, CDR2 FQNEAQ (reference sequence). The V segment lost 5 bases and the J segment 8 bases; nucleotides outside the gene matches: 11. This CDR3 is 15 amino acids long.

The genes are TRBV5-5 and TRBJ1-1, with D hard to call. V shed 2 bases and J shed 4 bases, with 3 bases lying between them. CDR1 and CDR2 (germline): SGHKS, YYEKEE (reference sequence). The CDR3 is 11 amino acids. CDR3 sequence reads: CASSFGTEAFF. The CDR3 DNA reads as TGTGCCAGCAGCTTCGGCACTGAAGCTTTCTTT.

V gene TRBV10-1 combines with J gene TRBJ1-1; D is unclear. From germline, CDR1 is WNHNN and CDR2 SYGVQD (reference sequence). Trimming took 6 bases from V and 0 from J, leaving 2 bases between them. The CDR3 contains 11 residues. The chain's CDR3 is CASSVNTEAFF. CDR3 nucleotide sequence: TGCGCCAGCAGCGTGAACACTGAAGCTTTCTTT.

This clone came up a few times. CDR3: CASSLQRGVWGLHF. The CDR3 nucleotides are TGTGCCAGCAGCTTACAACGGGGAGTGTGGGGATTGCATTTT. The chain joins TRBV11-2 to TRBJ1-5; D unresolved. The CDR3 runs 14 residues. The germline V gene has CDR1 SGHAT and CDR2 FQNNGV. The V gene lost 2 bases and the J gene lost 15 bases, with 20 bases spanning the gap. Looking up the rest from reference TRBV11-2 and TRBJ1-5 gives the full variable domain: EAGVAQSPRYKIIEKRQSVAFWCNPISGHATLYWYQQILGQGPKLLIQFQNNGVVDDSQLPKDRFSAERLKGVDSTLKIQPAKLEDSAVYLCASSLQRGVWGLHFGDGTRLSIL.

The rearrangement joins TRBV20-1 to TRBJ1-2; tentatively, D is TRBD1 (6 bases). This CDR3 comprises 10 residues. Per the germline V gene, CDR1 is DFQATT and CDR2 is SNEGSKA (reference sequence). The CDR3 DNA follows: TGCAGGCTAGGGGGGTTTGGCTACACCTTC. Translating it yields CRLGGFGYTF.

V is TRBV11-2 and J is TRBJ1-1, with 8 bases matching TRBD1. CDR3 length: 16 residues. Trimming at V came to 4 bases and at J to 0 bases, leaving 7 bases not matched to a gene. Germline V gene lookup returns CDR1 SGHAT and CDR2 FQNNGV. The CDR3 reads CASSSDWTGLNTEAFF. Written as DNA, the CDR3 is TGTGCCAGCAGCTCGGATTGGACAGGGCTGAACACTGAAGCTTTCTTT.

V is TRBV5-1 and J is TRBJ1-2; the D is unclear. Germline lookup yields CDR1 SGHRS and CDR2 YFSETQ. The CDR3 has 19 residues. V shed 2 bases and J shed 2 bases, with 25 bases lying between them. Here the CDR3 reads CASSFTSKPGRGGNYGYTF. CDR3 in DNA: TGCGCCAGCAGCTTTACCTCGAAGCCAGGACGGGGTGGGAACTATGGCTACACCTTC.

J is TRBJ2-7 and V is TRBV7-9; D is undetermined. Trimming took off 5 bases at V and 4 bases at J, with 9 bases between the two ends. Germline CDR1 and CDR2: SEHNR and FQNEAQ (reference sequence). The CDR3 is 12 residues long. This CDR3 reads CASSERVYEQYF. Written as DNA, the CDR3 is TGTGCCAGCAGCGAACGTGTGTACGAGCAGTACTTC.

This clone was counted once. The genes are TRBV9 and TRBJ2-7; 7 nucleotides agree with TRBD1. The junction had 8 bases not matched to a gene; V was cut back by 4 bases and J by 4 bases. Germline lookup yields CDR1 SGDLS and CDR2 YYNGEE. The length of the CDR3 is 14 residues. CDR3: CASSSGTAPYEQYF. CDR3 DNA: TGTGCCAGCAGCTCCGGGACAGCCCCATACGAGCAGTACTTC.

The chain combines TRBV11-2 with TRBJ1-4; D gene unclear. V was cut by 4 bases and J by 7 bases, with 7 bases left in between. CDR1 and CDR2 (germline): SGHAT, FQNNGV. This CDR3 comprises 12 residues. The CDR3 region is CASSWEGEKLFF. The CDR3 region has the DNA TGTGCCAGCAGCTGGGAGGGTGAAAAACTGTTTTTT.

This chain uses TRBV6-5 with TRBJ1-5; D not certain. Trimming cost V 7 bases and J 7 bases, with 14 bases left between them. The CDR3 extends over 13 amino acids. Germline V CDR1 and CDR2: MNHEY, SVGAGI. CDR3 coding DNA: TGTGCCAGCACCTCGAGGCGGGCCCAGCCCCAGCATTTT. Protein: CASTSRRAQPQHF.

V is TRBV27 and J is TRBJ1-1; possible D gene TRBD1, 6 bases. V was clipped by 5 bases and J by 4 bases, with 14 bases between them. Germline V gene sequence: CDR1 MNHEY, CDR2 SMNVEV (reference sequence). This CDR3 region has 14 residues. The CDR3 loop reads CASSRGGGLTEAFF. CDR3 coding DNA: TGTGCCAGCAGTCGGGGCGGGGGGCTCACTGAAGCTTTCTTT.

The chain links TRBV27 to TRBJ2-7, with D perhaps given as TRBD1 or TRBD2 (5 bases each). The CDR3 length is 15 residues. Germline V CDR1 and CDR2: MNHEY, SMNVEV (reference sequence). The V end was cut by 6 bases, the J end by 0 bases, with 15 bases between. The CDR3 DNA is TGTGCCAGCAGACTTGGGACGGGGACCTCCTACGAGCAGTACTTC. This gives the protein CASRLGTGTSYEQYF.

The rearrangement joins TRBV30 to TRBJ2-2; D remains unclear. Trimming removed 3 bases at V and 4 bases at J, with 15 bases between. The germline V gene has CDR1 GTSNPN and CDR2 SVGIG (reference sequence). The CDR3 totals 15 residues. The CDR3 is CAWRSPQVGTGELFF. The CDR3 DNA is TGTGCCTGGAGGTCTCCTCAGGTCGGCACCGGGGAGCTGTTTTTT.

The CDR3 region is CASSLKAGWDNEQFF. In nucleotides, the CDR3 is TGTGCCAGCAGCTTAAAAGCGGGATGGGACAATGAGCAGTTCTTC. The V call is TRBV7-8, the J call TRBJ2-1, with 7 bases matching TRBD2. The V gene end was trimmed by 2 bases and the J gene end by 5 bases; junction bases not matched to a gene: 6. The germline gives CDR1 SGHVS, CDR2 FQNEAQ. CDR3 size: 15 residues.

The gene calls are TRBV4-3 and TRBJ2-3, with 9 bases that match TRBD1. Germline-derived CDR1 and CDR2 are LGHNA and YSLEER. The junction had 16 bases not matched to a gene; V was cut back by 3 bases and J by 6 bases. The CDR3 has 18 residues. The CDR3 DNA reads TGCGCCAGCAGCCATCAAACCTGGGGGGACAGGGCAGGCGATACGCAGTATTTT. It codes for CASSHQTWGDRAGDTQYF.

This clone was seen only once. This chain connects TRBV5-1 to TRBJ2-2; D is unclear. V lost 4 bases, J lost 3 bases, and 16 bases lay in between. This CDR3 has 16 residues. Germline V lookup: CDR1 SGHRS, CDR2 YFSETQ. CDR3 in DNA: TGCGCCAGCAGCCCGGTAGTGGGCACCCACACCGGGGAGCTGTTTTTT. Translating it yields CASSPVVGTHTGELFF.

This chain links TRBV18 with TRBJ2-1; a possible D gene is TRBD2 (7 bases). The CDR3 consists of 16 residues. CDR1 is KGHSH and CDR2 is LQKENI in the germline V gene. Trimming took 3 bases from V and 7 from J, leaving 19 bases between them. The CDR3 region is CASSPQGGGSDNEQFF. CDR3 nucleotide sequence: TGTGCCAGCTCACCCCAAGGGGGGGGTTCAGATAATGAGCAGTTCTTC.

The chain employs TRBV19 and TRBJ2-5; weak D call: TRBD2 (7 bases). CDR1 is LNHDA and CDR2 is SQIVND in the germline V gene (reference sequence). This CDR3 has 17 amino acids. V was cut by 2 bases and J by 3 bases, with 19 bases left in between. CDR3 nucleotides: TGTGCCAGTAGTATAAATGCCAGGGGAGGGTTGAAAGAGACCCAGTACTTC. It is translated as CASSINARGGLKETQYF.

This clone was counted a single time. The chain carries TRBV7-3 and TRBJ2-3; TRBD2 might be the D (5 bases). Looked up from germline, CDR1 is SGHTA and CDR2 is FQGTGA. V dropped 5 bases and J dropped 4 bases, with 16 bases sitting between them. The CDR3 has 15 residues. As DNA, the CDR3 is TGTGCCAGCAGCACCTCCCTTACCGGGGCAGATACGCAGTATTTT. Protein sequence: CASSTSLTGADTQYF.